Each of the 17 T cell receptor beta chains below was sequenced from the same sample in a study of shared clonotypes between healthy human individuals. Sequencing was performed with immunoSEQ multiplex PCR; in TCRdb, only in-frame clones are kept and a portion is missing. The table lists approximately 2.3 million clones, approximately 95% of them singletons. The source material was naive CD4+ T cells from PBMCs. Subset noted: CD45RA+ positively selected. These receptors were collected from a man in his late teens or twenties in good health. Some clones in this sample may be carry-over from other donors' samples.

For the CDR3, the DNA is TGTGCCAGCAGTGAAGGGGCTTTCCAGTACTTC. This codes for CASSEGAFQYF. The chain is built from TRBV2 and TRBJ2-5; D gene uncertain. The CDR3 spans 11 residues. Per the germline V gene, CDR1 is SNHLY and CDR2 is FYNNEI. Trimming removed 1 base from V and 10 bases from J, with 7 bases in between.

The gene calls are TRBV30 and TRBJ1-1; D is uncertain. V was pared by 7 bases and J by 2 bases, with 20 bases between. The CDR3 runs 15 residues. CDR1 GTSNPN and CDR2 SVGIG come from the germline V gene (reference sequence). The CDR3 region is CASALFKGLNTEAFF. The CDR3 DNA reads as TGTGCCTCGGCGCTATTTAAGGGCCTAAACACTGAAGCTTTCTTT.

The chain uses TRBV4-3 and TRBJ1-5; tentatively, D is TRBD1 (5 bases). With 0 bases removed from V and 7 bases from J, the gap between germline ends came to 16 bases. CDR3 length: 16 amino acids. Germline V CDR1 and CDR2: LGHNA, YSLEER. CDR3 sequence (DNA): TGCGCCAGCAGCCAAGATCCAGGAGGGAGGGACCAGCCCCAGCATTTT. Encoded protein: CASSQDPGGRDQPQHF.

The chain joins TRBV28 to TRBJ1-5, with 9 bases matching TRBD1. J lost 3 bases, V lost 6 bases, and 9 bases had no gene match. CDR1 is MDHEN and CDR2 is SYDVKM in the germline V gene. This CDR3 has 16 amino acids. CDR3 nucleotide sequence: TGTGCCAGCAGAACTTTCGGGACAGGGTTCAATCAGCCCCAGCATTTT. Translated, it gives CASRTFGTGFNQPQHF.

V is TRBV4-1 and J is TRBJ2-3; 7 positions match TRBD2. The length of the CDR3 is 15 residues. The V segment lost 4 bases and the J segment 6 bases; nucleotides outside the gene matches: 10. CDR1 is MGHRA, CDR2 YSYEKL, per germline. In DNA form, the CDR3 reads TGCGCCAGCAGCCGAGGGACTGGGGAGGGGGATACGCAGTATTTT. Amino acid sequence: CASSRGTGEGDTQYF.

This rearrangement joins TRBV20-1 to TRBJ2-7; 7 bases are shared with TRBD2. The germline gives CDR1 DFQATT, CDR2 SNEGSKA (reference sequence). This CDR3 is built from 10 residues. V lost 5 bases and J lost 11; bases outside the gene matches: 6. The CDR3 spells CSAGTSAEYF. The CDR3, as DNA: TGCAGTGCTGGAACTAGCGCAGAGTACTTC.

The chain recombines TRBV5-1 with TRBJ2-5; 10 nucleotides agree with TRBD1. The V and J ends lost 4 bases and 3 bases, in that order; junction bases with no gene match: 6. The CDR3 is 15 amino acids. CDR1 is SGHRS and CDR2 is YFSETQ in the germline V gene. CDR3 in DNA: TGCGCCAGCAGCATCACCGGGACAGGGGAAGAGACCCAGTACTTC. As protein: CASSITGTGEETQYF.

J is TRBJ2-7 and V is TRBV6-1, with 7 bases lining up with TRBD2. The CDR3 loop spans 12 amino acids. V was clipped by 7 bases and J by 2 bases; unmatched bases: 2. CDR1 is MNHNS and CDR2 is SASEGT in the germline V gene. The CDR3 is CASTAGAYEQYF. The CDR3, as DNA: TGTGCCAGCACGGCGGGGGCCTACGAGCAGTACTTC.

This chain joins TRBV7-2 and TRBJ2-7, with TRBD2 identical over 14 bases. The V and J ends lost 1 base and 3 bases, in that order; junction bases with no gene match: 11. Germline assignment: CDR1 SGHTA and CDR2 FQGNSA. This CDR3 contains 19 residues. In DNA form, the CDR3 reads TGTGCCAGCAGCTTAGGGACTAGCGGGAGGATAATGAACCGCTACGAGCAGTACTTC. The encoded protein is CASSLGTSGRIMNRYEQYF. Full variable domain (remainder filled in from reference TRBV7-2 and TRBJ2-7): GAGVSQSPSNKVTEKGKDVELRCDPISGHTALYWYRQSLGQGLEFLIYFQGNSAPDKSGLPSDRFSAERTGGSVSTLTIQRTQQEDSAVYLCASSLGTSGRIMNRYEQYFGPGTRLTVT.

V gene TRBV16 combines with J gene TRBJ1-5, with a possible D match to TRBD1 (5 bases). Trimming cost V 6 bases and J 3 bases, with 15 bases left between them. Germline values: CDR1 KGHSY, CDR2 FQNENV. CDR3 length: 15 amino acids. CDR3 DNA sequence: TGTGCCAGCAGTGGGGCGGCAGCCAACAATCAGCCCCAGCATTTT. Protein: CASSGAAANNQPQHF.

The chain has TRBV27 and TRBJ2-7; D may correspond to TRBD1 or TRBD2 (5 bases each). CDR3 length: 14 residues. Per germline, CDR1 MNHEY and CDR2 SMNVEV (reference sequence). Between the trimmed V and J ends, which lost 6 bases and 3 bases, there was a span of 15 bases. The CDR3 sequence is CASSFTGTGYEQYF. CDR3 DNA: TGTGCCAGCAGCTTTACCGGGACGGGCTACGAGCAGTACTTC.

This clone was counted only a few times. The same CDR3 also results from other DNA sequences found in this sample. V usage is TRBV9 and J usage is TRBJ1-5; D is uncertain. This CDR3 has 13 residues. V lost 0 bases and J 6 bases, leaving 7 bases between the germline ends. CDR1 SGDLS and CDR2 YYNGEE come from the germline V gene. CDR3 in DNA: TGTGCCAGCAGCGTAGGGACTGGTCAGCCCCAGCATTTT. It specifies CASSVGTGQPQHF.

The J gene is TRBJ1-5, the V gene TRBV28; 9 bases match TRBD1. With V trimmed by 6 bases and J by 10 bases, 16 bases remained unmatched. Germline CDR1 and CDR2: MDHEN and SYDVKM. CDR3 size: 16 residues. The CDR3 protein is CASSPSGTGYLLPQHF. The CDR3 nucleotides read TGTGCCAGCAGCCCATCTGGGACAGGGTATCTTTTACCCCAGCATTTT.

The chain combines TRBV5-4 with TRBJ2-5; 8 nucleotides match TRBD1. Germline assignment: CDR1 SGHNT and CDR2 YYREEE (reference sequence). The V segment lost 3 bases and the J segment 4 bases; nucleotides outside the gene matches: 11. The CDR3 runs to 16 residues. CDR3 loop: CASSSEQGVVVETQYF. The CDR3 nucleotides are TGTGCCAGCAGCTCCGAACAGGGGGTAGTGGTAGAGACCCAGTACTTC.

The chain couples TRBV2 to TRBJ2-3; 8 bases fit TRBD2. This CDR3 region has 14 residues. The germline CDR1 and CDR2 sequences are SNHLY and FYNNEI. V shed 4 bases, J shed 0 bases, and the junction held 0 bases outside the gene matches. CDR3 DNA: TGTGCCAGCAGTGCTAGCGGGAGCACAGATACGCAGTATTTT. This gives the protein CASSASGSTDTQYF.

This clone showed up just once. The same CDR3 also results from other DNA sequences found in this sample. This chain links TRBV6-6 with TRBJ2-3; possible D gene TRBD2, 6 bases. CDR1 MNHNY and CDR2 SVGAGI come from the germline V gene (reference sequence). V was pared by 7 bases and J by 0 bases, with 11 bases between. This CDR3 contains 14 residues. The CDR3 is CASTPGGSTDTQYF. CDR3 coding DNA: TGTGCCAGCACCCCTGGGGGGAGCACAGATACGCAGTATTTT.

This rearrangement joins TRBV4-1 to TRBJ2-7, with 10 bases that match TRBD1. Germline CDR1 is MGHRA and CDR2 is YSYEKL. With V trimmed by 3 bases and J by 4 bases, 6 bases remained unmatched. The CDR3 totals 15 residues. DNA for the CDR3: TGCGCCAGCAGCCAGTACGGACAGGGGGAGTACGAGCAGTACTTC. Encoded protein: CASSQYGQGEYEQYF.